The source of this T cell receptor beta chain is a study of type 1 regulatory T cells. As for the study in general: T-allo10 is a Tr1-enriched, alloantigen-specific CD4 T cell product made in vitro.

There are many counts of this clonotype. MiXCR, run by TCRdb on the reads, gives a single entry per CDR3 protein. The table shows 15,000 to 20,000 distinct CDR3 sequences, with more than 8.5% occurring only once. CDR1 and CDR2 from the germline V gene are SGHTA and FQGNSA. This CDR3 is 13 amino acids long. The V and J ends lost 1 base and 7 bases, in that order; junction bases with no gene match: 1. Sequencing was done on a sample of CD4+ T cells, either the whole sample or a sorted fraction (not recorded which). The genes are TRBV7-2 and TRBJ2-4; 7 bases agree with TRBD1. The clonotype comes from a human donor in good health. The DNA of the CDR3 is TGTGCCAGCAGCTTAGGACAGGGCAACATTCAGTACTTC. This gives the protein CASSLGQGNIQYF.